One sample yielded the 23 T cell receptor beta chains listed below, sequenced in a study of control samples from healthy donors and cancer patients. Some clones are missing from TCRdb's copy, which holds only in-frame ones; the method was immunoSEQ multiplex PCR. The sample contains over 25,000 clones, about 85% of which appear only once. The sequencing input was formalin-fixed, paraffin-embedded tissue. The receptors stem from a female donor with melanoma.

V usage is TRBV10-3 and J usage is TRBJ2-5, with a weak D call TRBD2 (7 bases). This CDR3 has 17 amino acids. Germline CDR1 and CDR2: ENHRY and SYGVKD. Trimming removed 7 bases from V and 1 base from J, with 22 bases in between. The CDR3 reads CAIKGSGAGRGQETQYF. CDR3 nucleotides: TGTGCCATCAAAGGATCAGGGGCGGGGAGGGGCCAAGAGACCCAGTACTTC.

The chain employs TRBV19 and TRBJ1-1; D gene ambiguous. Trimming shortened V by 6 bases and J by 1 base, and 18 bases separated the two germline ends. From germline, CDR1 is LNHDA and CDR2 SQIVND (reference sequence). The CDR3 contains 16 residues. CDR3 loop: CASRRQAGNKNTEAFF. In nucleotides, the CDR3 is TGTGCCAGTAGGCGCCAGGCGGGGAATAAGAACACTGAAGCTTTCTTT.

This rearrangement joins TRBV5-4 to TRBJ2-7, with D tentatively TRBD1 or TRBD2 (5 bases each). This CDR3 spans 15 amino acids. Trimming removed 4 bases at V and 3 bases at J, with 17 bases between. Germline V gene data show CDR1 as SGHNT and CDR2 as YYREEE (reference sequence). The CDR3 region is CASSMGDPVIYEQYF. CDR3 bases: TGTGCCAGCAGCATGGGGGATCCCGTGATCTACGAGCAGTACTTC.

This clone was counted only a few times. CDR3 region: CASSMVYGNTIYF. The CDR3 DNA sequence: TGTGCCAGTAGTATGGTCTACGGAAACACCATATATTTT. This chain connects TRBV19 to TRBJ1-3, with unresolved D. The CDR3 has 13 residues. V lost 3 bases to trimming and J lost 4 bases, with 7 bases between them. Germline V gene sequence: CDR1 LNHDA, CDR2 SQIVND (reference sequence).

The J gene is TRBJ1-2, the V gene TRBV11-2; D is uncertain. CDR1 SGHAT and CDR2 FQNNGV come from the germline V gene. Trimming cost V 3 bases and J 4 bases, with 12 bases left between them. The CDR3 consists of 14 residues. The CDR3 loop reads CASSFGSGGYGYTF. CDR3 DNA sequence: TGTGCCAGCAGCTTCGGATCCGGCGGCTATGGCTACACCTTC.

Points on this clone: A read error may account for a junction end that differs from germline. The chain is built from TRBV9 and TRBJ2-1; D may be TRBD2 (5 bases). Germline CDR1 and CDR2: SGDLS and YYNGEE. The CDR3 has 13 residues. Written as DNA, the CDR3 is TGTGCCAGCAGCACGGACTCCTCCAATGAGCAGTTCTTC. This encodes CASSTDSSNEQFF.

The gene calls are TRBV4-3 and TRBJ2-1; the D gene could be TRBD1 or TRBD2 (6 bases each). Looked up from germline, CDR1 is LGHNA and CDR2 is YSLEER. V gave up 3 bases and J gave up 10 bases, with 16 bases separating them. CDR3 length equals 14 residues. The CDR3, as DNA: TGCGCCAGCAGCCACCCAGGAGGGGGGCTCGAGCAGTTCTTC. Amino acids: CASSHPGGGLEQFF.

CDR3 residues: CASSYGGGPSSYNEQFF. For the CDR3, the DNA is TGTGCCAGCAGTTACGGGGGGGGCCCGAGCTCCTACAATGAGCAGTTCTTC. The chain employs TRBV6-2 or TRBV6-3 and TRBJ2-1, with D possibly TRBD2 on 7 matching bases. CDR1 is MNHEY, CDR2 SVGEGT, per germline. CDR3 length: 17 amino acids. Trimming left V 2 bases short and J 0 bases short, with 14 bases between.

V gene TRBV4-2 combines with J gene TRBJ1-2; D remains ambiguous. Germline CDR1 is LGHNA and CDR2 is YNFKEQ. CDR3 length equals 14 residues. Trimming shortened V by 4 bases and J by 6 bases, and 15 bases separated the two germline ends. The CDR3 region is CASSPSRRAHGYTF. In DNA, the CDR3 is TGTGCCAGCAGCCCAAGTAGGAGGGCTCATGGCTACACCTTC.

The chain employs TRBV6-5 and TRBJ1-6; D ambiguous. Germline V gene lookup returns CDR1 MNHEY and CDR2 SVGAGI. V was pared by 0 bases and J by 9 bases, with 12 bases between. The CDR3 has 15 residues. In nucleotides, the CDR3 is TGTGCCAGCAGTTACTCCGCGCTGGCGAGTTCACCCCTCCACTTT. Protein sequence: CASSYSALASSPLHF.

The chain couples TRBV2 to TRBJ1-5; D may be TRBD1 (5 bases). This CDR3 is 14 amino acids long. Deletions cut 10 bases from V and 0 bases from J, with 13 bases between. CDR1 and CDR2 (germline): SNHLY, FYNNEI. The CDR3 DNA sequence: TGTGCCATCCGGGCGGGGGATAGCAATCAGCCCCAGCATTTT. This codes for CAIRAGDSNQPQHF.

This clone was picked up one time. The V call is TRBV6-7, the J call TRBJ1-1, with a weak D call TRBD1 (5 bases). TRBV6-7 is labeled an ORF, and its function is uncertain. The V end lost 2 bases, the J end lost 1 base, and 8 bases lay between the germline ends. The CDR3 spans 14 residues. CDR3 sequence reads: CASSYIRENTEAFF. The CDR3 bases are TGTGCCAGCAGTTACATCAGGGAGAACACTGAAGCTTTCTTT.

V and J are TRBV5-1 and TRBJ2-3, with 7 bases identical to TRBD1. Germline values: CDR1 SGHRS, CDR2 YFSETQ. V was pared by 3 bases and J by 0 bases, with 4 bases of the junction left unmatched. The CDR3 runs 15 residues. CDR3 residues: CASSSDRASTDTQYF. The CDR3 coding sequence is TGCGCCAGCAGCTCCGACAGGGCAAGCACAGATACGCAGTATTTT.

The rearrangement links TRBV7-8 to TRBJ2-5; 8 nucleotides align to TRBD1. CDR3 size: 14 residues. Germline CDR1 and CDR2: SGHVS and FQNEAQ. Trimming at V came to 2 bases and at J to 5 bases, leaving 4 bases not matched to a gene. For the CDR3, the DNA is TGTGCCAGCAGCTTACAGGGGGCAGGGGAGACCCAGTACTTC. It codes for CASSLQGAGETQYF.

Within the sample, this clone is medium-sized. The chain has TRBV2 and TRBJ1-5; TRBD1 aligns across 7 bases. Germline CDR1 and CDR2: SNHLY and FYNNEI. V gave up 6 bases and J gave up 6 bases; unmatched junction bases: 8. The length of the CDR3 is 14 residues. DNA of the CDR3: TGTGCCAGCAGAGATGAGAGGGGGCCTCAGCCCCAGCATTTT. Amino acid sequence: CASRDERGPQPQHF. Based on the CDR3 plus reference TRBV2 and TRBJ1-5, the full variable domain is EPEVTQTPSHQVTQMGQEVILRCVPISNHLYFYWYRQILGQKVEFLVSFYNNEISEKSEIFDDQFSVERPDGSNFTLKIRSTKLEDSAMYFCASRDERGPQPQHFGDGTRLSIL.

This chain uses TRBV5-1 with TRBJ1-1, with D tentatively TRBD1 (6 bases). Trimming removed 4 bases at V and 1 base at J, with 8 bases between. Germline V gene lookup returns CDR1 SGHRS and CDR2 YFSETQ. The CDR3 totals 13 residues. In DNA, the CDR3 is TGCGCCAGCAGCGTAGGGGGGAACACTGAAGCTTTCTTT. Translating it yields CASSVGGNTEAFF.

The V and J genes are TRBV18 and TRBJ2-5; D gene uncertain. The V gene lost 2 bases and the J gene lost 4 bases, with 2 bases spanning the gap. Germline CDR1 and CDR2: KGHSH and LQKENI. This CDR3 region has 11 residues. The CDR3 nucleotides are TGTGCCAGCTCACCATCAGAGACCCAGTACTTC. Protein product: CASSPSETQYF.

V and J are TRBV5-1 and TRBJ2-6; 7 bases agree with TRBD1. Losses at the gene ends were 5 bases for V and 9 bases for J; bases not matched to a gene: 23. Germline assignment: CDR1 SGHRS and CDR2 YFSETQ. The CDR3 runs 19 residues. CDR3 amino acids: CASSLTIHRGDFSRNVLTF. The CDR3 DNA follows: TGCGCCAGCAGTTTGACGATCCACAGGGGAGACTTTTCACGCAACGTCCTGACTTTC.

This clone was seen a few times. This sequence joins TRBV30 and TRBJ1-1; D call uncertain. V was trimmed by 2 bases and J by 0 bases, leaving 16 bases between them. The CDR3 spans 16 residues. Looked up from germline, CDR1 is GTSNPN and CDR2 is SVGIG (reference sequence). The CDR3 DNA follows: TGTGCCTGGAGTTACGGGAAATCTTACATGAACACTGAAGCTTTCTTT. Protein sequence: CAWSYGKSYMNTEAFF.

This chain joins TRBV9 and TRBJ2-7; D is uncertain. V lost 5 bases and J lost 5, with 17 bases in between. Germline V gene lookup returns CDR1 SGDLS and CDR2 YYNGEE. This CDR3 has 14 amino acids. DNA of the CDR3: TGTGCCAGCAGTCCCCACACGGCCGTCGACGAGCAGTACTTC. Translated, it gives CASSPHTAVDEQYF.

The CDR3 sequence is CASSLVWDSRGYF. Here the CDR3 DNA reads TGTGCCAGCAGCTTAGTTTGGGACTCACGGGGGTATTTT. The chain uses TRBV11-1 and TRBJ2-3; possible D gene TRBD2, 6 bases. This CDR3 is 13 amino acids long. V dropped 1 base and J dropped 14 bases, with 16 bases sitting between them. Per the germline V gene, CDR1 is SGHAT and CDR2 is FQDESV (reference sequence). Full variable domain (rest looked up from reference TRBV11-1 and TRBJ2-3): EAEVAQSPRYKITEKSQAVAFWCDPISGHATLYWYRQILGQGPELLVQFQDESVVDDSQLPKDRFSAERLKGVDSTLKIQPAELGDSAMYLCASSLVWDSRGYFGPGTRLTVL.

V and J are TRBV5-1 and TRBJ2-7, with 9 bases lining up with TRBD2. CDR3 length: 15 residues. V shed 4 bases and J 7 bases; nucleotides not matched to a gene: 12. CDR1 is SGHRS and CDR2 is YFSETQ in the germline V gene. The CDR3 coding sequence is TGCGCCAGCAGCCCCGGCGGGGCGGGAGGGCTGGAGCAGTACTTC. Translating it yields CASSPGGAGGLEQYF.

The V call is TRBV7-2, the J call TRBJ2-2; weak D call: TRBD2 (6 bases). The ends were cut back, 7 bases at V and 2 bases at J, with 17 bases in the middle. The CDR3 covers 16 residues. The germline gives CDR1 SGHTA, CDR2 FQGNSA. The CDR3 protein is CASILSSGLNTGELFF. CDR3 in DNA: TGTGCCAGCATCCTGTCATCGGGACTCAACACCGGGGAGCTGTTTTTT.